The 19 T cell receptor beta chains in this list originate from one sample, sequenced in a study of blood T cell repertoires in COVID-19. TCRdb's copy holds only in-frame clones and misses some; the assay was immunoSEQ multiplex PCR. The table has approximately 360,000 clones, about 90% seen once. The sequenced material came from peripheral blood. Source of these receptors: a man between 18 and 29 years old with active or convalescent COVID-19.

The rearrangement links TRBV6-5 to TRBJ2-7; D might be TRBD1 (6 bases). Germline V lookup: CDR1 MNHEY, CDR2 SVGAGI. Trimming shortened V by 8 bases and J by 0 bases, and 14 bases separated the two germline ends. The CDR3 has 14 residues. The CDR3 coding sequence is TGTGCCAGCGGGGGTCGGACAGTCTCCTACGAGCAGTACTTC. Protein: CASGGRTVSYEQYF.

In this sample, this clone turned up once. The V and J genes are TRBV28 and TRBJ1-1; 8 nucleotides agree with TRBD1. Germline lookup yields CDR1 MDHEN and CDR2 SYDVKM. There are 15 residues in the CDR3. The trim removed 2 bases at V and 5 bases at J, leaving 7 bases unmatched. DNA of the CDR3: TGTGCCAGCAGTTTAGAAGCCAGGGGGCGGACTGAAGCTTTCTTT. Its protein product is CASSLEARGRTEAFF.

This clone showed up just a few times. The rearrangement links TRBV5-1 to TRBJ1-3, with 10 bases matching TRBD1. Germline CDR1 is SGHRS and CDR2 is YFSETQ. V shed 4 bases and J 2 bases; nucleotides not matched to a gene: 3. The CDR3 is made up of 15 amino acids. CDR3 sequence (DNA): TGCGCCAGCAGCCGCGACAGGGGGCCTGGAAACACCATATATTTT. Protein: CASSRDRGPGNTIYF.

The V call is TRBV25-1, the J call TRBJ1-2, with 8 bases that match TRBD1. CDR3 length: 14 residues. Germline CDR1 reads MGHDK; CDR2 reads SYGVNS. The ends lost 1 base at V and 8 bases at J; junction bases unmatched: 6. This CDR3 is CASSELQGAFGYTF. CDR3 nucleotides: TGTGCCAGCAGTGAATTGCAGGGGGCTTTCGGCTACACCTTC.

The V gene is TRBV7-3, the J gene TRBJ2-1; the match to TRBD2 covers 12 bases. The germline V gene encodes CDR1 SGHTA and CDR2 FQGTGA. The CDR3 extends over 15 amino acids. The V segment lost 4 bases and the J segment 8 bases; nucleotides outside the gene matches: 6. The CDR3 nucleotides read TGTGCCAGCAGCTCAACTAGCGGGAGGATCGATGAGCAGTTCTTC. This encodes CASSSTSGRIDEQFF.

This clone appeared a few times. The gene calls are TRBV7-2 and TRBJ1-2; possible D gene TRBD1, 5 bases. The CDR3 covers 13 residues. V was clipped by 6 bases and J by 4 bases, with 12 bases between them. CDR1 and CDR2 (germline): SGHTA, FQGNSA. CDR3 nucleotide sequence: TGTGCCAGCAGGGAAGACAGTTTCTATGGCTACACCTTC. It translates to CASREDSFYGYTF.

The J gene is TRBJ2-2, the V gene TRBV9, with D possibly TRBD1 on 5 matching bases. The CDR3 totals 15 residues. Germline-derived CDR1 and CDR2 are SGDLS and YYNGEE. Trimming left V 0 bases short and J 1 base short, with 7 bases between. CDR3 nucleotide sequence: TGTGCCAGCAGCGTAGAGGGGTTGAACACCGGGGAGCTGTTTTTT. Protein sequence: CASSVEGLNTGELFF. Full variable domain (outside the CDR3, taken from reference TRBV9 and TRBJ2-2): DSGVTQTPKHLITATGQRVTLRCSPRSGDLSVYWYQQSLDQGLQFLIQYYNGEERAKGNILERFSAQQFPDLHSELNLSSLELGDSALYFCASSVEGLNTGELFFGEGSRLTVL.

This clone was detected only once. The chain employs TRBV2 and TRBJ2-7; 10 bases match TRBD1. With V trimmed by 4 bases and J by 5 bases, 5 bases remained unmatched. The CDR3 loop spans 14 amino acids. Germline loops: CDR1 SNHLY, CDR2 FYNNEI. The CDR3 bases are TGTGCCAGCAGTGTGATGACAGGGGGCCACGAGCAGTACTTC. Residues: CASSVMTGGHEQYF.

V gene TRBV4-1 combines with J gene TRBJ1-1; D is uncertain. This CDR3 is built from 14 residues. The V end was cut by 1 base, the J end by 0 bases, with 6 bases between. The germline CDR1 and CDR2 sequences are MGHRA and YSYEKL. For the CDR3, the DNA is TGCGCCAGCAGCCAAGTCAGCGTGAACACTGAAGCTTTCTTT. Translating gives CASSQVSVNTEAFF.

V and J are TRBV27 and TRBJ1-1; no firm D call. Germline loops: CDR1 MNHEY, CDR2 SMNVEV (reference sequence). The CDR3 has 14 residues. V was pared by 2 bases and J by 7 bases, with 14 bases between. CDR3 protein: CASSLARGMGEAFF. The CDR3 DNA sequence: TGTGCCAGCAGTTTAGCTCGGGGAATGGGTGAAGCTTTCTTT.

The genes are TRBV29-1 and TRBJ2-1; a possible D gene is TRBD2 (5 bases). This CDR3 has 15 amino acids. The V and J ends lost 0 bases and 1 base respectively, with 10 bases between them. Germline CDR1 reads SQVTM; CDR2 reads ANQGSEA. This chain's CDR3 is CSVEDLGLSYNEQFF. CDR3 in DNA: TGCAGCGTTGAAGATCTAGGACTTTCCTACAATGAGCAGTTCTTC.

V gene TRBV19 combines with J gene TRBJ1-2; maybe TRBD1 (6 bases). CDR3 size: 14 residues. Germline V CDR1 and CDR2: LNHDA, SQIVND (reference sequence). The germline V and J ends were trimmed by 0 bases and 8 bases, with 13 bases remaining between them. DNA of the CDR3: TGTGCCAGTAGTATAGATCGTTGGGGACAAGGCTACACCTTC. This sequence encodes CASSIDRWGQGYTF.

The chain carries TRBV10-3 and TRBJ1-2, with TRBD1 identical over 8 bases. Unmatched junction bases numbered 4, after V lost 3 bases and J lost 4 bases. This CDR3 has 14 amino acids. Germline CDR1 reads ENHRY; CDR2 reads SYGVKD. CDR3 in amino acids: CAISEGDRSYGYTF. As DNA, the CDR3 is TGTGCCATCAGTGAAGGGGACAGGAGCTATGGCTACACCTTC.

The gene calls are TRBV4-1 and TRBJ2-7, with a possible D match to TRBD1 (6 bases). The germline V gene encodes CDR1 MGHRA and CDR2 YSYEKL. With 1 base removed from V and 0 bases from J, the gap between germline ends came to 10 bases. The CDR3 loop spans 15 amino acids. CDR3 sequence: CASSQGRTASYEQYF. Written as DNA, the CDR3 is TGCGCCAGCAGCCAAGGGCGGACAGCCTCCTACGAGCAGTACTTC.

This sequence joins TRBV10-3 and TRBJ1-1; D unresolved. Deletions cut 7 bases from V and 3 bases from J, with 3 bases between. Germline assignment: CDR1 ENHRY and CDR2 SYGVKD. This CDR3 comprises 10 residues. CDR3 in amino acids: CAINYTEAFF. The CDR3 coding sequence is TGTGCCATCAACTACACTGAAGCTTTCTTT.

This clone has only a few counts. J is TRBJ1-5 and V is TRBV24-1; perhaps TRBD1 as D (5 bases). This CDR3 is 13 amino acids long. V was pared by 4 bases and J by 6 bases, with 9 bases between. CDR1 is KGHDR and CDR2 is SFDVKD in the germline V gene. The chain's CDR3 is CATSDQGGQPQHF. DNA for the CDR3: TGTGCCACCAGTGACCAGGGAGGTCAGCCCCAGCATTTT.

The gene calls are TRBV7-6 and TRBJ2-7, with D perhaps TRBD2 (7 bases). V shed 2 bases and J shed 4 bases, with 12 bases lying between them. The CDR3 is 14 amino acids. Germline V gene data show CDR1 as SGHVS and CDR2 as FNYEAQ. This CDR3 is CASSLSGGAYEQYF. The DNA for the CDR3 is TGTGCCAGCAGCTTAAGTGGGGGGGCGTACGAGCAGTACTTC.

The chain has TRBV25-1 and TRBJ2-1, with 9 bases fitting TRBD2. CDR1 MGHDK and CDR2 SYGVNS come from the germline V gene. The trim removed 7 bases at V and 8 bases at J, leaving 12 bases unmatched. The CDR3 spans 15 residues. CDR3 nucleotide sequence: TGTGCCAGCACCACTTCGCGGGGGGGCCCTCATGAGCAGTTCTTC. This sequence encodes CASTTSRGGPHEQFF.

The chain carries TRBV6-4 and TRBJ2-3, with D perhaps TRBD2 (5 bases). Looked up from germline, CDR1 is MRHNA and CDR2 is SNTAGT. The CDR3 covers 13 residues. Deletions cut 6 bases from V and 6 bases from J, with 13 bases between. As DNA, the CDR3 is TGTGCCAGCAGCGCTAGCCGCGCCGATACGCAGTATTTT. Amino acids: CASSASRADTQYF.